The clone carrying this T cell receptor (beta chain) was picked up a small number of times. Its matching antigen is unknown. The sample is drawn from a study of response to subunit inactivated influenza vaccine. General study findings and limits: T cells newly recruited by each seasonal influenza vaccination are few, the authors suggested.

From the RT-PCR reads, TCRdb called clonotypes with MiXCR, one entry per CDR3 protein. There are a few hundred thousand distinct CDR3 sequences in the sample; approximately 21% occur only once, and approximately 10% lies in the top ten. Deletions cut 2 bases from V and 3 bases from J, with 10 bases between. Germline CDR1 reads SQVTM; CDR2 reads ANQGSEA. The CDR3 length is 13 residues. The chain combines TRBV29-1 with TRBJ1-1, with D tentatively TRBD1 (5 bases). The TCR sequence derives from a man aged 50-75 years who received an inactivated influenza vaccine. Material: PBMCs from blood, obtained approximately 20 months after vaccination. The DNA of the CDR3 is TGCAGCGTTGAATTAGGGACCCACACTGAAGCTTTCTTT. Its protein is CSVELGTHTEAFF.